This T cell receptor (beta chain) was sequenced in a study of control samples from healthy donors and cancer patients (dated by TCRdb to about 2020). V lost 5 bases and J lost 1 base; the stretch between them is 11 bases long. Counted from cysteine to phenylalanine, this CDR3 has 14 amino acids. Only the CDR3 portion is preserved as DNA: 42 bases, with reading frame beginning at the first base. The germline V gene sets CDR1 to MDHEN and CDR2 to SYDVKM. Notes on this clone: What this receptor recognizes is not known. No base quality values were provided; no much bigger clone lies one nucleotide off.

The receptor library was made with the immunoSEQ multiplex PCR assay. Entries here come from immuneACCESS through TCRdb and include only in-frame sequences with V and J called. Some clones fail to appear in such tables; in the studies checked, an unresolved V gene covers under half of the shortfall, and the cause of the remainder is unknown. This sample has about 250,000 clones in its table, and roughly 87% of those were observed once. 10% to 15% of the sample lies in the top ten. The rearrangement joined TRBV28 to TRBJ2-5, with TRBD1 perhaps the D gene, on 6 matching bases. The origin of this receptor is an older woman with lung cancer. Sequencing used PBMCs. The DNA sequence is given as TGTGCCAGCAGTCCGACAGGTTTCCAAGAGACCCAGTACTTC. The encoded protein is CASSPTGFQETQYF.